The subject of this entry is one T cell receptor (beta chain). This record comes from a study of graft-versus-host responses after intestinal transplantation. Study-wide results and limits: Recipient marrow harbored GvH clones, some of which surfaced first in ileum or blood. The highest levels of circulating GvH clones went along with early declines in HvG clones after transplant.

Stimulators, around 200,000 irradiated and violet-dye-labeled cells, were plated with around 200,000 CFSE-labeled responder cells. The germline gives CDR1 LNHDA, CDR2 SQIVND (reference sequence). This CDR3 is built from 14 residues. V was cut by 11 bases and J by 0 bases, with 16 bases left in between. Assay used: immunoSEQ multiplex PCR; TCRdb lists only in-frame clones, some missing. Altogether about 10,000 clones are present, approximately 40% being singletons, with the ten largest covering around an eighth. The V call is TRBV19, the J call TRBJ1-1; D is unresolved. This clonotype originated in a human patient who received an intestinal transplant. Sequencing was performed on alloreactive CD8+ T cells from a mixed lymphocyte reaction culture, taken before intestinal transplant. Stated subset: CFSE-low proliferating T cells sorted from roughly 6-day pre-transplant mixed lymphocyte reaction (GvH or HvG direction). CDR3 loop: CASGYPPMNTEAFF. The CDR3 nucleotides read TGTGCCTCGGGGTACCCTCCCATGAACACTGAAGCTTTCTTT.